Listed below are T cell receptor beta chains from one sample, sequenced in a study of control samples from healthy donors and cancer patients. Measured with immunoSEQ multiplex PCR; TCRdb has only the in-frame clones, and not every one. Of over 150,000 clones listed, approximately 91% were seen once; the top ten hold 2%. Sequenced: blood. The receptors here all came from a woman aged 35 to 49 in good health. CDR3s leave out the opening cysteine and the closing phenylalanine or tryptophan. The order of the fields is clone size, V gene, J gene, CDR3 protein. Part of the rows lack a size; the others show once, few, many or a class for expanded clones.

abundance: .; v_gene: TRBV5-1; j_gene: TRBJ2-7; CDR3aa: ASSLGPLAGGNYEQY
abundance: .; v_gene: TRBV27; j_gene: TRBJ2-5; CDR3aa: ASSLYGGGTQY
abundance: .; v_gene: TRBV10-1; j_gene: TRBJ2-7; CDR3aa: ASSAGRRYEQY
abundance: .; v_gene: TRBV2; j_gene: TRBJ2-4; CDR3aa: ASSEGSGPKNIQY
abundance: .; v_gene: TRBV5-1; j_gene: TRBJ1-1; CDR3aa: ASSLDSGNTEAF
abundance: once; v_gene: TRBV19; j_gene: TRBJ1-6; CDR3aa: ASSIVQEENSPLH
abundance: .; v_gene: TRBV28; j_gene: TRBJ1-2; CDR3aa: ASSAGPSTYGYT
abundance: .; v_gene: TRBV2; j_gene: TRBJ1-5; CDR3aa: ASSPNGGVDQPQH
abundance: once; v_gene: TRBV7-9; j_gene: TRBJ2-2; CDR3aa: ASSFSGGAGELF
abundance: .; v_gene: TRBV4-1; j_gene: TRBJ2-1; CDR3aa: ASSQNPPAYNEQF
abundance: .; v_gene: TRBV19; j_gene: TRBJ1-1; CDR3aa: ASSIAAVTGAF
abundance: .; v_gene: TRBV28; j_gene: TRBJ1-1; CDR3aa: ASSWRVGTEAF
abundance: .; v_gene: TRBV30; j_gene: TRBJ1-6; CDR3aa: AWSVTPPFGCRPLCSPLH
abundance: few; v_gene: TRBV5-1; j_gene: TRBJ2-7; CDR3aa: ASSLTVSASEQY
abundance: .; v_gene: TRBV10-3; j_gene: TRBJ2-7; CDR3aa: AIYRVGRTFTYEQY
abundance: .; v_gene: TRBV5-1; j_gene: TRBJ1-2; CDR3aa: ASSTGQDSYGYT
abundance: .; v_gene: TRBV4-1; j_gene: TRBJ2-2; CDR3aa: ASSQVGTGELF
abundance: .; v_gene: TRBV21-1; j_gene: TRBJ1-1; CDR3aa: ASSPEDRDRDVDTEAF
abundance: .; v_gene: TRBV15; j_gene: TRBJ1-1; CDR3aa: ATSRVGVIDTEAF
abundance: .; v_gene: TRBV5-1; j_gene: TRBJ1-1; CDR3aa: ASSLAGTGGQGEAF
abundance: .; v_gene: TRBV5-4; j_gene: TRBJ1-3; CDR3aa: ASSPSGGSGNTIY
abundance: once; v_gene: TRBV27; j_gene: TRBJ2-3; CDR3aa: ASTSGWGTDTQY
abundance: .; v_gene: TRBV7-6; j_gene: TRBJ1-1; CDR3aa: ASSPGQKLEAF
abundance: .; v_gene: TRBV25-1; j_gene: TRBJ1-2; CDR3aa: ASSDDSLDALLEGYT
abundance: .; v_gene: TRBV6-4; j_gene: TRBJ2-1; CDR3aa: ASSDSRRGGGSYPYNEQF
abundance: .; v_gene: TRBV6-5; j_gene: TRBJ2-7; CDR3aa: ASRYEHSGSSYEQY
abundance: .; v_gene: TRBV6-5; j_gene: TRBJ1-5; CDR3aa: ASHTGGQPQH
abundance: .; v_gene: TRBV5-4; j_gene: TRBJ2-7; CDR3aa: ASSLGVGNYEQY
abundance: .; v_gene: TRBV25-1; j_gene: TRBJ1-1; CDR3aa: ASTEGGAGNTEAF
abundance: .; v_gene: TRBV10-2; j_gene: TRBJ1-1; CDR3aa: ASSPQADTEAF
abundance: .; v_gene: TRBV11-2; j_gene: TRBJ1-2; CDR3aa: ASSLMQGNGYT
abundance: .; v_gene: TRBV7-6; j_gene: TRBJ2-1; CDR3aa: ASSSVRDSFLRSYNEQF
abundance: .; v_gene: TRBV6-2/TRBV6-3; j_gene: TRBJ2-3; CDR3aa: ASSYSDTQY
abundance: .; v_gene: TRBV9; j_gene: TRBJ2-2; CDR3aa: ASSVDFGTSGELF
abundance: .; v_gene: TRBV12-5; j_gene: TRBJ2-1; CDR3aa: ASGWTSNEQF
abundance: .; v_gene: TRBV7-9; j_gene: TRBJ1-4; CDR3aa: ASSSRGGLATNEKLF
abundance: .; v_gene: TRBV7-6; j_gene: TRBJ1-1; CDR3aa: ASSFQGGGTEAF
abundance: .; v_gene: TRBV7-8; j_gene: TRBJ2-2; CDR3aa: ASAVGGARNGELF
abundance: once; v_gene: TRBV13; j_gene: TRBJ1-3; CDR3aa: ASSPSVDLSGNTIY
abundance: once; v_gene: TRBV10-3; j_gene: TRBJ1-6; CDR3aa: AISEGSLGNSPLH
abundance: .; v_gene: TRBV6-4; j_gene: TRBJ1-1; CDR3aa: ASSEQGHGTEAF
abundance: .; v_gene: TRBV15; j_gene: TRBJ1-5; CDR3aa: ATSQSGRGSRQPQH
abundance: few; v_gene: TRBV3-1/TRBV3-2; j_gene: TRBJ1-5; CDR3aa: ASSQGQYNQPQH
abundance: once; v_gene: TRBV7-7; j_gene: TRBJ2-2; CDR3aa: ASSLVPLAGGHKNTGELF
abundance: few; v_gene: TRBV25-1; j_gene: TRBJ1-4; CDR3aa: ASSELAKNEKLF
abundance: .; v_gene: TRBV5-4; j_gene: TRBJ1-1; CDR3aa: ASSLGRGNTEAF
abundance: .; v_gene: TRBV6-5; j_gene: TRBJ1-2; CDR3aa: ASSSVGGRSYGYT
abundance: few; v_gene: TRBV25-1; j_gene: TRBJ1-1; CDR3aa: ASTDHLEAF
abundance: .; v_gene: TRBV12-5; j_gene: TRBJ1-2; CDR3aa: ASGSSDTGNDGYT
abundance: .; v_gene: TRBV3-1/TRBV3-2; j_gene: TRBJ2-2; CDR3aa: ASSQVLGANTGELF
abundance: .; v_gene: TRBV12-5; j_gene: TRBJ1-2; CDR3aa: ASGFSDRGYGYT
abundance: .; v_gene: TRBV6-6; j_gene: TRBJ2-1; CDR3aa: ASSRRPGQGIFGSYNEQF
abundance: .; v_gene: TRBV12-3/TRBV12-4; j_gene: TRBJ1-6; CDR3aa: ASRTGDNSPLH
abundance: .; v_gene: TRBV7-9; j_gene: TRBJ1-2; CDR3aa: ASILAWGEGHYGYT
abundance: .; v_gene: TRBV5-1; j_gene: TRBJ2-7; CDR3aa: ASSLEGGEQY